This T cell receptor beta chain was found in a study of cytomegalovirus exposure and HLA in healthy donors. Germline V lookup: CDR1 MNHNS, CDR2 SASEGT. V was shortened by 8 bases and J by 4 bases, with 8 bases between the two germline ends. The CDR3 has 11 amino acids. It was with 60 Vbeta and 13 Jbeta primers that the PCR ran. Clones were read by immunoSEQ multiplex PCR, and TCRdb kept only the in-frame ones, dropping some. The sample includes roughly 120,000 clones, around 78% seen only once; the top ten take roughly 3.5%. Regarding this clone: The target antigen is unknown.

Notes on the study in general: Available immune exposure information was restricted to CMV serostatus only.

What was sequenced was PBMCs. This chain joins TRBV6-1 and TRBJ1-1, with D perhaps matching TRBD1 (5 bases). The sequence came from a middle-aged man in good health and CMV-seronegative. The chain's CDR3 is CASRQGTEAFF. The CDR3 DNA reads TGTGCCAGCCGGCAGGGCACTGAAGCTTTCTTT.